One sample yielded the 19 T cell receptor beta chains listed below, sequenced in a study of a mutant IDH1 vaccine in newly diagnosed glioma. The antigens of these receptors remain unknown. The assay was immunoSEQ multiplex PCR, and TCRdb's table has in-frame clones only and misses some. The sample lists 45,000 to 65,000 clones, roughly 77% occurring once. The time point here: week 23, last vaccination. What each vaccine dose contained was 300 ug of mutant IDH1 20-mer peptide, accompanied by topical imiquimod. The sample was PBMCs, taken from a glioma patient whose treatment included an IDH1 peptide vaccine. These receptors all stem from a woman aged 40-49 years with glioma. Some clones in this sample may be carry-over from other donors' samples.

This clone came up a few times. The genes are TRBV6-5 and TRBJ1-1; D gene unclear. Germline CDR1 reads MNHEY; CDR2 reads SVGAGI. The V gene lost 6 bases and the J gene lost 4 bases, with 12 bases spanning the gap. CDR3 length: 13 residues. The CDR3 coding sequence is TGTGCCAGCAGCTACAGTTTCTCCACTGAAGCTTTCTTT. Encoded protein: CASSYSFSTEAFF.

This clone was detected only a few times. This sequence joins TRBV10-2 and TRBJ1-1; D is ambiguous. Germline CDR1 reads WSHSY; CDR2 reads SAAADI. V was pared by 4 bases and J by 5 bases, with 5 bases between. The CDR3 consists of 11 residues. The CDR3: CASSGGTEAFF. As DNA, the CDR3 is TGCGCCAGCAGTGGAGGGACTGAAGCTTTCTTT.

The chain is built from TRBV7-2 and TRBJ2-5; 9 bases align to TRBD2. CDR3 size: 16 residues. After removal of 5 bases from V and 4 bases from J, the junction contained 11 bases not matched to a gene. Germline CDR1 and CDR2: SGHTA and FQGNSA. The CDR3 sequence is CASSPGGRGGVETQYF. The DNA of the CDR3 is TGTGCCAGCAGCCCTGGGGGGCGGGGGGGCGTAGAGACCCAGTACTTC. Variable domain in full (rest from reference TRBV7-2 and TRBJ2-5): GAGVSQSPSNKVTEKGKDVELRCDPISGHTALYWYRQSLGQGLEFLIYFQGNSAPDKSGLPSDRFSAERTGGSVSTLTIQRTQQEDSAVYLCASSPGGRGGVETQYFGPGTRLLVL.

The V call is TRBV30, the J call TRBJ1-1; D is undetermined. V lost 3 bases, J lost 0 bases, and 8 bases lay in between. The CDR3 consists of 13 residues. Per the germline V gene, CDR1 is GTSNPN and CDR2 is SVGIG (reference sequence). The chain's CDR3 is CAWRFGMNTEAFF. For the CDR3, the DNA is TGTGCCTGGAGATTCGGGATGAACACTGAAGCTTTCTTT.

This chain joins TRBV5-1 and TRBJ1-1; a possible D gene is TRBD1 (5 bases). Trimming left V 4 bases short and J 6 bases short, with 13 bases between. Germline CDR1 reads SGHRS; CDR2 reads YFSETQ. The CDR3 is 13 amino acids. The DNA of the CDR3 is TGCGCCAGCAGCCCGACAGTTGAAGCTGAAGCTTTCTTT. The encoded protein is CASSPTVEAEAFF.

This clone was recorded only once. The chain couples TRBV6-6 to TRBJ2-5, with D unclear. The V and J ends lost 0 bases and 5 bases respectively, with 10 bases between them. Germline lookup yields CDR1 MNHNY and CDR2 SVGAGI (reference sequence). CDR3 length: 14 residues. The CDR3 nucleotides are TGTGCCAGCAGTTACTCCTCCCGACCGGAGACCCAGTACTTC. This gives the protein CASSYSSRPETQYF.

The chain uses TRBV4-3 and TRBJ1-6; possibly TRBD1 for D (5 bases). Trimming shortened V by 0 bases and J by 9 bases, and 9 bases separated the two germline ends. The CDR3 covers 14 residues. Looked up from germline, CDR1 is LGHNA and CDR2 is YSLEER. CDR3 sequence: CASSQDWGVSPLHF. DNA for the CDR3: TGCGCCAGCAGCCAAGATTGGGGGGTTTCACCCCTCCACTTT.

There are a few counts of this clone. The rearrangement uses TRBV6-5 and TRBJ2-7; 13 bases line up with TRBD2. This CDR3 region has 15 residues. V lost 6 bases and J lost 5; bases outside the gene matches: 7. The germline V gene encodes CDR1 MNHEY and CDR2 SVGAGI. The CDR3 DNA reads TGTGCCAGCAGCAAAACTAGCGGGGGGGCCGACGAGCAGTACTTC. Protein product: CASSKTSGGADEQYF.

The V and J genes are TRBV6-5 and TRBJ1-4; D possibly corresponds to TRBD1 (5 bases). Trimming pared 6 bases from V and 6 bases from J, leaving 14 bases between. The CDR3 has 14 amino acids. Germline CDR1 is MNHEY and CDR2 is SVGAGI. CDR3 protein: CASRVGGGDEKLFF. The CDR3 DNA sequence: TGTGCCAGCAGGGTGGGGGGAGGCGATGAAAAACTGTTTTTT.

The chain links TRBV14 to TRBJ1-4; D is possibly TRBD1 (5 bases). CDR1 is SGHDN, CDR2 FVKESK, per germline. The CDR3 has 15 residues. V gave up 5 bases and J gave up 3 bases, with 13 bases separating them. CDR3 residues: CASSEHMGANEKLFF. CDR3 nucleotides: TGTGCCAGCAGCGAACACATGGGGGCTAATGAAAAACTGTTTTTT.

The CDR3 sequence: CASSPTAYSGNTIYF. DNA of the CDR3: TGTGCCAGCAGCCCCACAGCGTACTCTGGAAACACCATATATTTT. V and J are TRBV6-5 and TRBJ1-3; D is ambiguous. The V gene lost 6 bases and the J gene lost 0 bases, with 12 bases spanning the gap. CDR3 size: 15 residues. Germline CDR1 MNHEY, CDR2 SVGAGI.

J is TRBJ2-1 and V is TRBV30; D is unresolved. Germline V lookup: CDR1 GTSNPN, CDR2 SVGIG (reference sequence). CDR3 length equals 13 residues. V shed 0 bases and J shed 5 bases, with 8 bases lying between them. CDR3 residues: CAWSVRRDNEQFF. Written as DNA, the CDR3 is TGTGCCTGGAGTGTACGCAGAGACAATGAGCAGTTCTTC.

This clone has just one count. V usage is TRBV9 and J usage is TRBJ2-7; D gene unclear. Trimming removed 0 bases from V and 2 bases from J, with 9 bases in between. The CDR3 contains 14 residues. In germline, CDR1 is SGDLS, CDR2 YYNGEE. In DNA, the CDR3 is TGTGCCAGCAGCGTAGGATCAGGAACCTACGAGCAGTACTTC. It specifies CASSVGSGTYEQYF.

V is TRBV18 and J is TRBJ1-5; the D is unclear. The CDR3 loop spans 12 amino acids. Germline V gene sequence: CDR1 KGHSH, CDR2 LQKENI. The V end was cut by 1 base, the J end by 6 bases, with 4 bases between. CDR3 residues: CASSPRGQPQHF. In nucleotides, the CDR3 is TGTGCCAGCTCACCACGGGGTCAGCCCCAGCATTTT.

This chain links TRBV2 with TRBJ2-4, with a possible D match to TRBD1 (8 bases). V shed 6 bases and J shed 9 bases, with 15 bases lying between them. The germline CDR1 and CDR2 sequences are SNHLY and FYNNEI. The CDR3 spans 13 residues. The CDR3 spells CASRETGEGIQYF. For the CDR3, the DNA is TGTGCCAGCAGGGAGACAGGGGAGGGCATTCAGTACTTC.

The rearrangement uses TRBV2 and TRBJ1-2, with 9 bases that match TRBD1. Germline loops: CDR1 SNHLY, CDR2 FYNNEI. The CDR3 contains 15 residues. With 6 bases clipped from V and 3 bases from J, the junction kept 8 bases outside the gene matches. The CDR3 nucleotides read TGTGCCAGCAGGAAACAGGGGGCTAGATACTATGGCTACACCTTC. Translated: CASRKQGARYYGYTF.

The chain recombines TRBV6-5 with TRBJ2-5; 10 bases line up with TRBD1. The CDR3 totals 14 residues. Per the germline V gene, CDR1 is MNHEY and CDR2 is SVGAGI. Trimming took 6 bases from V and 7 from J; bases not matched to a gene: 8. The chain's CDR3 is CASSRGQGLVTQYF. The CDR3 bases are TGTGCCAGCAGCCGGGGACAGGGGTTGGTGACCCAGTACTTC.

This chain joins TRBV18 and TRBJ2-1; maybe TRBD1 (6 bases). V dropped 1 base and J dropped 12 bases, with 19 bases sitting between them. The CDR3 totals 15 residues. Germline CDR1 KGHSH, CDR2 LQKENI. CDR3: CASSPRGGQTWGQFF. In DNA, the CDR3 is TGTGCCAGCTCACCACGGGGCGGACAGACATGGGGGCAGTTCTTC.

This sequence joins TRBV11-2 and TRBJ1-5; D gene unclear. The CDR3 is 13 residues long. V lost 3 bases, J lost 0 bases, and 3 bases lay in between. Germline CDR1 is SGHAT and CDR2 is FQNNGV. CDR3: CASSFDSNQPQHF. CDR3 DNA: TGTGCCAGCAGCTTTGATAGCAATCAGCCCCAGCATTTT.